This T cell receptor (beta chain) is drawn from a study of CD39 and CD103 CD8 tumor-infiltrating T cells. CDR1 SGHNT and CDR2 YYREEE come from the germline V gene (reference sequence). CDR3 length: 16 residues. The ends were cut back, 0 bases at V and 4 bases at J, with 16 bases in the middle. The repertoire was sequenced with immunoSEQ multiplex PCR; TCRdb's copy has only in-frame clones and lacks some. Among around 15,000 clones listed, about 89% were seen once. This clone is a singleton in its sample. Specimen: CD8+ T cells sorted from blood. Subset reported: total memory CD8 T cells (CD45RA-CCR7+/-) from blood or uninvolved lymph node. J is TRBJ1-2 and V is TRBV5-4; maybe TRBD1 (6 bases). This receptor was identified in a human donor with head and neck squamous cell carcinoma. The CDR3 reads CASSLAPGQPGYGYTF. DNA of the CDR3: TGTGCCAGCAGCTTGGCTCCGGGACAACCAGGCTATGGCTACACCTTC. Full variable domain (remainder filled in from reference TRBV5-4 and TRBJ1-2): ETGVTQSPTHLIKTRGQQVTLRCSSQSGHNTVSWYQQALGQGPQFIFQYYREEENGRGNFPPRFSGLQFPNYSSELNVNALELDDSALYLCASSLAPGQPGYGYTFGSGTRLTVV.